The text below deals with one T cell receptor beta chain. The sample belongs to a study of blood T cell repertoires in COVID-19. Assay: immunoSEQ multiplex PCR; the TCRdb copy retains only in-frame clones and omits some. The sample consists of 150,000 or so clones, around three quarters of them appearing once. The sample comprised peripheral blood. This sequence was found in an older man with acute or convalescent COVID-19.

The CDR3 region is CASSFQSGRDTQYF. Here the CDR3 DNA reads TGTGCCAGCAGTTTCCAATCAGGGCGGGATACGCAGTATTTT. The chain links TRBV27 to TRBJ2-3, with D perhaps TRBD1 (5 bases). CDR1 and CDR2 from the germline V gene are MNHEY and SMNVEV (reference sequence). With 3 bases removed from V and 6 bases from J, the gap between germline ends came to 13 bases. The CDR3 is 14 amino acids.